The TCR beta chain described here comes from a study of response to subunit inactivated influenza vaccine. Deletions cut 3 bases from V and 4 bases from J, with 8 bases between. Germline V gene lookup returns CDR1 SGHAT and CDR2 FQNNGV. The CDR3 length is 13 residues. Study results and caveats: T cells newly recruited by each seasonal influenza vaccination are few, the authors suggested.

Worth noting for this clonotype: Its antigen remains unidentified.

TCRdb re-called the RT-PCR reads with MiXCR, one entry per CDR3 protein. Of hundreds of thousands of distinct CDR3 sequences in the sample, approximately 17% were seen once. This chain links TRBV11-2 with TRBJ2-3; TRBD1 might be the D (6 bases). The specimen was PBMCs from blood, collected more than 4 days after vaccination. The clonotype was recovered from a man aged 45 to 65 who received an inactivated influenza vaccine. This CDR3 reads CASSFWGPDTQYF. CDR3 in DNA: TGTGCCAGCAGCTTTTGGGGGCCAGATACGCAGTATTTT.